The next 17 T cell receptor beta chains were all read from a single sample in a study of T cells in localized non-small cell lung cancer. The repertoire was sequenced with immunoSEQ multiplex PCR; TCRdb's copy has only in-frame clones and lacks some. Of approximately 1,200 clones detected, 27% appear once; the ten largest clones hold more than 35%. The input for sequencing was normal lung tissue next to the tumor, taken before any cancer treatment. Receptors were obtained from a male donor aged 60 or over with stage II squamous cell lung carcinoma.

Judged by abundance, this clone is large. The chain couples TRBV11-3 to TRBJ2-1; D not certain. Germline-derived CDR1 and CDR2 are SGHNT and YENEEA. The CDR3 contains 14 residues. Trimming pared 3 bases from V and 6 bases from J, leaving 12 bases between. CDR3 loop: CASSLVIYGNEQFF. The DNA of the CDR3 is TGTGCCAGCAGCTTGGTAATATACGGCAATGAGCAGTTCTTC.

This clone is large within its sample. This chain joins TRBV11-3 and TRBJ1-1, with D maybe TRBD1 (5 bases). Germline CDR1 SGHNT, CDR2 YENEEA. Trimming shortened V by 3 bases and J by 0 bases, and 17 bases separated the two germline ends. This CDR3 comprises 17 residues. The DNA for the CDR3 is TGTGCCAGCAGCTTGGCCTATTCGGGACTAATGAACACTGAAGCTTTCTTT. Amino acid sequence: CASSLAYSGLMNTEAFF. The whole variable domain, filled in from reference TRBV11-3 and TRBJ1-1, reads EAGVVQSPRYKIIEKKQPVAFWCNPISGHNTLYWYLQNLGQGPELLIRYENEEAVDDSQLPKDRFSAERLKGVDSTLKIQPAELGDSAVYLCASSLAYSGLMNTEAFFGQGTRLTVV.

This chain joins TRBV5-1 and TRBJ1-1; D gene unclear. The V end lost 1 base, the J end lost 2 bases, and 9 bases lay between the germline ends. The CDR3 contains 14 residues. Germline CDR1 and CDR2: SGHRS and YFSETQ. CDR3 DNA: TGCGCCAGCAGCTTGTTGGGTGGTAACACTGAAGCTTTCTTT. Amino acid sequence: CASSLLGGNTEAFF.

This clone turned up a few times. This chain joins TRBV11-3 and TRBJ2-3, with D maybe TRBD2 (5 bases). Germline values: CDR1 SGHNT, CDR2 YENEEA. V lost 4 bases, J lost 4 bases, and 12 bases lay in between. This CDR3 comprises 14 residues. The CDR3 nucleotides are TGTGCCAGCAGCTCGGGAAGCACCGCAGATACGCAGTATTTT. As protein: CASSSGSTADTQYF.

The rearrangement joins TRBV1 to TRBJ1-4; no DNA check was done on the table's D call, TRBD1. TRBV1 counts as a pseudogene. The CDR3 covers 14 residues. In nucleotides, the CDR3 is TGCGCCAGCAGGCCGGGACAGACGAATGAAAAACTGTTTTTT. As protein: CASRPGQTNEKLFF.

The chain links TRBV9 to TRBJ2-6; no reliable D call. Germline-derived CDR1 and CDR2 are SGDLS and YYNGEE. Trimming removed 5 bases at V and 4 bases at J, with 7 bases between. This CDR3 region has 13 residues. In DNA form, the CDR3 reads TGTGCCAGCAGTGTACTGGGGGCCAACGTCCTGACTTTC. It is translated as CASSVLGANVLTF.

J is TRBJ2-7 and V is TRBV23-1; TRBD2 agrees at 9 bases. TRBV23-1 is labeled an ORF, and its function is uncertain. Germline trimming cut 7 bases from V and 3 bases from J; bases unmatched to any gene: 10. CDR3 length: 15 amino acids. For the CDR3, the DNA is TGCGCCAGCATCAGCAGCGGGGGGCACCTCTACGAGCAGTACGTC. Translated: CASISSGGHLYEQYV.

In its sample, this clone ranks as large. This CDR3 is also generated by other DNA sequences in the sample. The chain couples TRBV29-1 to TRBJ2-2; D is possibly TRBD2 (6 bases). Germline CDR1 reads SQVTM; CDR2 reads ANQGSEA. V lost 4 bases, J lost 5 bases, and 14 bases lay in between. The CDR3 loop spans 14 amino acids. CDR3 region: CSVGRGGTTGELFF. CDR3 coding DNA: TGCAGCGTTGGGAGGGGCGGGACTACCGGGGAGCTGTTTTTT.

This rearrangement joins TRBV9 to TRBJ1-6, with 9 bases lining up with TRBD1. V trimming: 5 bases; J trimming: 10 bases; junction bases outside the gene matches: 10. In germline, CDR1 is SGDLS, CDR2 YYNGEE. The CDR3 runs 15 residues. CDR3 residues: CASSPRQGVGSPLHF. The CDR3 nucleotides are TGTGCCAGCAGTCCCCGACAGGGGGTAGGGTCACCCCTCCACTTT. The entire variable domain, with the rest obtained from reference TRBV9 and TRBJ1-6, is as follows: DSGVTQTPKHLITATGQRVTLRCSPRSGDLSVYWYQQSLDQGLQFLIQYYNGEERAKGNILERFSAQQFPDLHSELNLSSLELGDSALYFCASSPRQGVGSPLHFGNGTRLTVT.

This clone was detected only a few times. V and J are TRBV30 and TRBJ2-7; the D gene is possibly TRBD2 (6 bases). This CDR3 is 15 amino acids long. Germline V gene lookup returns CDR1 GTSNPN and CDR2 SVGIG (reference sequence). Trimming removed 3 bases at V and 4 bases at J, with 19 bases between. As DNA, the CDR3 is TGTGCCTGGAGCGAGGGATTTGGACGGGGGTACGAGCAGTACTTC. Amino acids: CAWSEGFGRGYEQYF. The variable domain in full, completed from reference TRBV30 and TRBJ2-7, reads SQTIHQWPATLVQPVGSPLSLECTVEGTSNPNLYWYRQAAGRGLQLLFYSVGIGQISSEVPQNLSASRPQDRQFILSSKKLLLSDSGFYLCAWSEGFGRGYEQYFGPGTRLTVT.

This clone rates as medium-sized. The J gene is TRBJ2-3, the V gene TRBV10-3, with D unresolved. V was clipped by 0 bases and J by 1 base, with 11 bases between them. This CDR3 comprises 16 residues. Germline CDR1 is ENHRY and CDR2 is SYGVKD. The CDR3: CAISESQDPGTDTQYF. DNA for the CDR3: TGTGCCATCAGTGAGTCTCAGGACCCTGGCACAGATACGCAGTATTTT.

V is TRBV5-1 and J is TRBJ1-1; D gene uncertain. V dropped 0 bases and J dropped 1 base, with 10 bases sitting between them. The V gene's germline CDR1 is SGHRS and CDR2 YFSETQ. This CDR3 contains 15 residues. DNA of the CDR3: TGCGCCAGCAGCTTGGCTCGACGGGAGAACACTGAAGCTTTCTTT. Its protein is CASSLARRENTEAFF.

This chain joins TRBV9 and TRBJ2-5; a possible D gene is TRBD2 (5 bases). The germline V gene encodes CDR1 SGDLS and CDR2 YYNGEE. This CDR3 region has 16 residues. The ends were cut back, 0 bases at V and 0 bases at J, with 12 bases in the middle. The CDR3 here is CASSVGTLADQETQYF. CDR3 sequence (DNA): TGTGCCAGCAGCGTAGGAACCCTAGCAGACCAAGAGACCCAGTACTTC.

This clone was observed a few times. V and J are TRBV9 and TRBJ2-2, with 11 bases fitting TRBD1. J lost 5 bases, V lost 7 bases, and 4 bases had no gene match. Looked up from germline, CDR1 is SGDLS and CDR2 is YYNGEE. CDR3 length equals 14 residues. The CDR3 is CASAGQGATGELFF. The DNA for the CDR3 is TGTGCCAGCGCCGGACAGGGGGCGACCGGGGAGCTGTTTTTT.

This clone is termed medium-sized. The chain is built from TRBV11-3 and TRBJ1-1, with 10 bases identical to TRBD1. Trimming cost V 3 bases and J 5 bases; bases outside gene matches: 12. CDR3 size: 17 residues. Germline CDR1 reads SGHNT; CDR2 reads YENEEA. Written as DNA, the CDR3 is TGTGCCAGCAGCTTGGGGACAGGGGCCCAGAGGAGTACTGAAGCTTTCTTT. This sequence encodes CASSLGTGAQRSTEAFF. Filled out from reference TRBV11-3 and TRBJ1-1, the complete variable domain reads EAGVVQSPRYKIIEKKQPVAFWCNPISGHNTLYWYLQNLGQGPELLIRYENEEAVDDSQLPKDRFSAERLKGVDSTLKIQPAELGDSAVYLCASSLGTGAQRSTEAFFGQGTRLTVV.

This clone is labeled as medium-sized. Since no conserved phenylalanine or tryptophan closes the CDR3, a read error is the likely cause. Because the CDR3's place on the DNA is in doubt, the DNA is left out and the CDR3 is given as listed by TCRdb. V usage is TRBV1 and J usage is TRBJ1-2; the table's D call, TRBD1, has no DNA check behind it. TRBV1 is tagged as a pseudogene. Both ends counted, the CDR3 spans 18 residues. The CDR3 sequence: CTSSRPERTAFTIGPIGK.

This clone appeared a single time. The J gene is TRBJ1-1, the V gene TRBV5-1; no clear D. The V gene's germline CDR1 is SGHRS and CDR2 YFSETQ. V lost 0 bases, J lost 1 base, and 7 bases lay in between. This CDR3 region has 14 residues. The CDR3 bases are TGCGCCAGCAGCTTGGAACGGAGGAACACTGAAGCTTTCTTT. Translating gives CASSLERRNTEAFF. The entire variable domain, with the rest obtained from reference TRBV5-1 and TRBJ1-1, is as follows: KAGVTQTPRYLIKTRGQQVTLSCSPISGHRSVSWYQQTPGQGLQFLFEYFSETQRNKGNFPGRFSGRQFSNSRSEMNVSTLELGDSALYLCASSLERRNTEAFFGQGTRLTVV.